The rows below give T cell receptor beta chains drawn from one sample of a study of T cells in Graves' hyperthyroidism and ophthalmopathy. Using its own MiXCR run on the multiplex PCR reads, TCRdb lists one record per CDR3 protein. Of roughly 380,000 distinct CDR3 sequences detected, 15% to 20% appear once; the ten largest clones hold around 16%. Input material: blood. These TCRs come from a woman in her 40s with Graves' ophthalmopathy. CDR3s leave out the opening cysteine and the closing phenylalanine or tryptophan. Size values are once, few and many counts, or a class for expanded clones, and some rows have none.

v_call	clone_size	cdr3_aa
TRBV4-3	many	ASSPTKTGTGSNQPQH
TRBV7-8	.	ASSRHLREAF
TRBV6-4	many	ASSDSRFLEVYGYT
TRBV7-3	many	ASSARDGNYEQY
TRBV12-3/TRBV12-4	many	ASSLIGQRTTNYGYT
TRBV28	many	ASSSTVNYGYT
TRBV6-5	many	ASTETGGNQPQH
TRBV28	.	ASSLGVRNEQY
TRBV4-3	.	ASSPGVKGYEQY
TRBV20-1	many	SATESGSRSYEQY
TRBV12-3/TRBV12-4	few	ASSLTVTGRWGQQETQY
TRBV28	many	ASSDPGLVGQY
TRBV5-1	many	ASTLTGVIQETQY
TRBV6-1	.	ASSHRGDTYGYT
TRBV27	many	ASSSFGQNTEAF
TRBV7-2	many	ASSLGWGAETQY
TRBV20-1	.	SLEGRSYEQY